This T cell receptor beta chain stems from a study of beta chain features in type 1 diabetes. Across the study: The study examined around 100 million sorted cells across all samples. Study-wide points: Possible PCR preference for shorter templates applied equally to patients and controls. TCRB CDR3 length was moderately but significantly reduced in all four CD4+ subsets of Type 1 diabetes patients.

Heparinised blood was drawn once per donor, averaging about 116 mL. CD4+ naive, central memory, regulatory and stem cell-like memory cells were sorted via CD45RO/CCR7/CD25/CD127/CD95/CD27. Germline CDR1 SNHLY, CDR2 FYNNEI. The ends were cut back, 7 bases at V and 2 bases at J, with 17 bases in the middle. The CDR3 is 16 amino acids. Regarding this clone: The antigen remains unidentified.

Reverse transcribing all isolated RNA meant expressed TCRB transcripts were sequenced. Using immunoSEQ multiplex PCR, the repertoire was profiled, and TCRdb retains in-frame clones only, with some absent. The repertoire holds 600,000 to 700,000 clones, over 10% seen once, with less than 0.025% in the top ten. This clonotype was sampled from a man aged 18-30 years with type 1 diabetes. The chain couples TRBV2 to TRBJ1-4; TRBD1 might be the D (6 bases). Material: naive CD4+ T cells from blood. The CDR3: CASIPDQGLTNEKLFF. The CDR3 coding sequence is TGTGCCAGCATTCCGGACCAGGGGTTGACTAATGAAAAACTGTTTTTT. The complete variable domain, with remaining parts taken from reference TRBV2 and TRBJ1-4, reads EPEVTQTPSHQVTQMGQEVILRCVPISNHLYFYWYRQILGQKVEFLVSFYNNEISEKSEIFDDQFSVERPDGSNFTLKIRSTKLEDSAMYFCASIPDQGLTNEKLFFGSGTQLSVL.